This T cell receptor (beta chain) emerged from a study of T cells in Graves' hyperthyroidism and ophthalmopathy. This CDR3 spans 14 amino acids. V gave up 5 bases and J gave up 1 base, with 12 bases separating them. CDR1 is KGHSY and CDR2 is FQNENV in the germline V gene. The study, taken as a whole, reports: Clonotypes that were expanded in thyroid above 0.001 mostly appeared in blood too.

There were TCR beta CDR3 regions amplified from RNA transcripts. Carried out on the TCR CDR3, a first-round RT-PCR used the HTBI primer set. TCRdb used MiXCR to reprocess the multiplex PCR reads, holding one entry per CDR3 protein. The data hold hundreds of thousands of distinct CDR3 sequences, with around a quarter observed a single time. This clonotype was seen many times. Its cognate antigen is unknown. This TCR was sampled from a woman aged 25 to 45 with Graves' ophthalmopathy. Sequencing was carried out using blood. The V call is TRBV16, the J call TRBJ2-7; D remains unclear. The CDR3: CASSGDGPSYEQYF. The CDR3 nucleotides are TGTGCCAGCAGCGGAGACGGGCCTTCCTACGAGCAGTACTTC.